These 26 T cell receptor beta chains were all obtained from the same sample, sequenced in a study of T cell clonotyping in hematopoietic cell transplantation. The method was immunoSEQ multiplex PCR; TCRdb's version includes in-frame clones alone and lacks a portion of them. This sample has under 7,500 clones, with around four fifths found just once. Here the sequenced sample was PBMCs, taken 100 days after allogeneic stem cell transplant. The receptors were sampled from a male patient aged 45-59 years who had an allogeneic stem cell transplant from an unrelated donor, so the T cells may come from the graft donor. Some clones in this sample may be carry-over from other donors' samples.

In nucleotides, the CDR3 is TGTGCCATCAGTGAGTCCCCTGGGGCCAACGTCCTGACTTTC. Amino acids: CAISESPGANVLTF. The chain employs TRBV10-3 and TRBJ2-6, with no clear D. V was clipped by 0 bases and J by 2 bases, with 2 bases between them. Germline V lookup: CDR1 ENHRY, CDR2 SYGVKD. The length of the CDR3 is 14 residues.

V gene TRBV6-5 combines with J gene TRBJ2-7; 10 nucleotides agree with TRBD1. V lost 5 bases to trimming and J lost 6 bases; unmatched junction nucleotides: 1. This CDR3 has 12 amino acids. Per germline, CDR1 MNHEY and CDR2 SVGAGI. The CDR3 coding sequence is TGTGCCAGCAGTCGGACAGGGGGCGAGCAGTACTTC. Its translation: CASSRTGGEQYF.

The sample holds one count of this clone. The chain recombines TRBV6-5 with TRBJ1-4; TRBD1 matches 7 bases. CDR1 and CDR2 from the germline V gene are MNHEY and SVGAGI. V dropped 6 bases and J dropped 4; count of bases not matched to a gene: 5. CDR3 size: 14 residues. DNA for the CDR3: TGTGCCAGCAGCCCCGGGACAGTTAATGAAAAACTGTTTTTT. Its translation is CASSPGTVNEKLFF.

V and J are TRBV5-1 and TRBJ1-4, with 7 bases aligning to TRBD1. Looked up from germline, CDR1 is SGHRS and CDR2 is YFSETQ. The CDR3 is 12 amino acids. Germline trimming cut 7 bases from V and 8 bases from J; bases unmatched to any gene: 5. The CDR3 region has the DNA TGCGCCAGCCGCGACAGGGTCGAAAAACTGTTTTTT. The encoded protein is CASRDRVEKLFF.

Only a few counts were recorded for this clone. The genes are TRBV18 and TRBJ2-1; D is uncertain. V lost 5 bases and J lost 8, with 13 bases in between. The CDR3 spans 13 residues. Germline CDR1 is KGHSH and CDR2 is LQKENI. DNA for the CDR3: TGTGCCAGCTCATCAAGTAGTTTCCATGAGCAGTTCTTC. This sequence encodes CASSSSSFHEQFF.

The chain uses TRBV30 and TRBJ1-5; D ambiguous. This CDR3 spans 13 amino acids. The germline V gene has CDR1 GTSNPN and CDR2 SVGIG (reference sequence). The V and J ends lost 0 bases and 4 bases respectively, with 7 bases between them. CDR3 nucleotide sequence: TGTGCCTGGAGTGTTATGGGGAATCAGCCCCAGCATTTT. This encodes CAWSVMGNQPQHF.

This clone has more than one count but fewer than ten. The J gene is TRBJ1-5, the V gene TRBV13; unclear D gene. V was pared by 0 bases and J by 3 bases, with 6 bases between. The CDR3 consists of 14 residues. Germline-derived CDR1 and CDR2 are PRHDT and FYEKMQ (reference sequence). CDR3 DNA sequence: TGTGCCAGCAGCTTAGGTGGGTACAATCAGCCCCAGCATTTT. Translation gives CASSLGGYNQPQHF.

Written as DNA, the CDR3 is TGCAGCGTAGTTTGGACAGGGGAAAAGACCCAGTACTTC. Protein product: CSVVWTGEKTQYF. V is TRBV29-1 and J is TRBJ2-5, with 9 bases identical to TRBD1. The J segment lost 6 bases and the V segment lost 6 bases, leaving 8 bases of the junction unmatched. The CDR3 is 13 amino acids. Germline CDR1 is SQVTM and CDR2 is ANQGSEA.

The chain has TRBV9 and TRBJ1-1, with D unclear. Trimming stripped 0 bases from V and 3 bases from J, with 9 bases between. Germline lookup yields CDR1 SGDLS and CDR2 YYNGEE. The CDR3 has 14 amino acids. The DNA of the CDR3 is TGTGCCAGCAGCGTAGCTCTCCGGGACACTGAAGCTTTCTTT. Protein product: CASSVALRDTEAFF.

The CDR3 region has the DNA TGTGCCAGCAGCTTGACAGGGGAGTTAAGCAATCAGCCCCAGCATTTT. This codes for CASSLTGELSNQPQHF. V usage is TRBV5-6 and J usage is TRBJ1-5; 7 bases match TRBD1. This CDR3 is 16 amino acids long. With V trimmed by 1 base and J by 1 base, 5 bases remained unmatched. Germline CDR1 SGHDT, CDR2 YYEEEE. Using reference TRBV5-6 and TRBJ1-5 for the parts outside the CDR3, the full variable domain is DAGVTQSPTHLIKTRGQQVTLRCSPKSGHDTVSWYQQALGQGPQFIFQYYEEEERQRGNFPDRFSGHQFPNYSSELNVNALLLGDSALYLCASSLTGELSNQPQHFGDGTRLSIL.

This chain uses TRBV5-5 with TRBJ1-6; 7 bases fit TRBD1. Looked up from germline, CDR1 is SGHKS and CDR2 is YYEKEE (reference sequence). J lost 5 bases, V lost 2 bases, and 10 bases had no gene match. There are 17 residues in the CDR3. The CDR3 here is CASSLTGPGQNNSPLHF. The CDR3 coding sequence is TGTGCCAGCAGCTTAACTGGACCGGGACAGAATAATTCACCCCTCCACTTT.

The count of this clone is one. The rearrangement links TRBV6-6 to TRBJ1-2; possible D gene TRBD1, 5 bases. The CDR3 totals 13 residues. Germline V gene lookup returns CDR1 MNHNY and CDR2 SVGAGI (reference sequence). V was pared by 6 bases and J by 1 base, with 9 bases between. The CDR3 loop is CASRIQDNYGYTF. CDR3 in DNA: TGTGCCAGCAGAATACAGGATAACTATGGCTACACCTTC.

The rearrangement links TRBV30 to TRBJ1-3; D is perhaps TRBD1 (5 bases). The germline CDR1 and CDR2 sequences are GTSNPN and SVGIG (reference sequence). The V gene lost 4 bases and the J gene lost 7 bases, with 14 bases spanning the gap. This CDR3 spans 13 amino acids. The CDR3: CAWTQGFGNTIYF. The CDR3 coding sequence is TGTGCCTGGACTCAGGGTTTCGGGAACACCATATATTTT.

The chain couples TRBV6-6 to TRBJ2-5; D could derive from TRBD1 or TRBD2 (5 bases each). TRBJ2-7 explains the end of the DNA better; the J call may be wrong. CDR3 size: 14 residues. Germline loops: CDR1 MNHNY, CDR2 SVGAGI (reference sequence). The CDR3 DNA reads TGTGCCAGCAGTTACTCTACAGGAGGTTACGAGCAGTACTTC. It is translated as CASSYSTGGYEQYF.

This clone was counted once. This sequence joins TRBV10-3 and TRBJ1-6; D might be TRBD1 (6 bases). The CDR3 has 15 residues. Germline V gene data show CDR1 as ENHRY and CDR2 as SYGVKD. Trimming took 7 bases from V and 6 from J, leaving 16 bases between them. The CDR3 region has the DNA TGTGCCATCACCGAGGGGGGATCTGGTAATTCACCCCTCCACTTT. This translates into CAITEGGSGNSPLHF.

V and J are TRBV6-6 and TRBJ1-1; TRBD1 matches 9 bases. Trimming took 6 bases from V and 4 from J; bases not matched to a gene: 9. This CDR3 contains 15 residues. CDR1 is MNHNY, CDR2 SVGAGI, per germline (reference sequence). The CDR3 nucleotides are TGTGCCAGCAGGAATATACAGGGGGCGCGCACTGAAGCTTTCTTT. Translated: CASRNIQGARTEAFF.

The CDR3 loop reads CASSLGVSPYEQYF. CDR3 nucleotide sequence: TGTGCCAGCAGCTTAGGCGTCAGTCCCTACGAGCAGTACTTC. The chain combines TRBV13 with TRBJ2-7; D is undetermined. Looked up from germline, CDR1 is PRHDT and CDR2 is FYEKMQ (reference sequence). V was pared by 0 bases and J by 2 bases, with 8 bases between. This CDR3 region has 14 residues.

The chain employs TRBV5-4 and TRBJ1-2; a weak D match, TRBD1 (5 bases). V dropped 6 bases and J dropped 3 bases, with 15 bases sitting between them. Germline CDR1 SGHNT, CDR2 YYREEE (reference sequence). The CDR3 sequence is 14 residues long. DNA of the CDR3: TGTGCCAGCACCCGGGACGGACGGGACTATGGCTACACCTTC. Translation: CASTRDGRDYGYTF.

The CDR3 reads CASRARDSSYEQYF. The CDR3 region has the DNA TGTGCCAGCAGAGCACGGGACAGTTCTTACGAGCAGTACTTC. The J gene is TRBJ2-7, the V gene TRBV2; 7 bases match TRBD1. Germline CDR1 SNHLY, CDR2 FYNNEI. Germline trimming cut 6 bases from V and 4 bases from J; bases unmatched to any gene: 9. This CDR3 has 14 residues.

The J gene is TRBJ2-5, the V gene TRBV7-3; 7 bases agree with TRBD2. Germline V gene lookup returns CDR1 SGHTA and CDR2 FQGTGA. The CDR3 loop spans 15 amino acids. The V segment lost 2 bases and the J segment 2 bases; nucleotides outside the gene matches: 5. This chain's CDR3 is CASSLFAGVQETQYF. DNA for the CDR3: TGTGCCAGCAGCTTATTTGCGGGGGTTCAAGAGACCCAGTACTTC.

This clone occurred a few times. This chain connects TRBV2 to TRBJ2-7; 9 positions match TRBD2. The V segment lost 11 bases and the J segment 0 bases; nucleotides outside the gene matches: 8. The V gene's germline CDR1 is SNHLY and CDR2 FYNNEI. CDR3 length equals 14 residues. CDR3 sequence (DNA): TGTGCCGACACGCTAGCGGGGAGCTCCTACGAGCAGTACTTC. It translates to CADTLAGSSYEQYF.

This rearrangement joins TRBV27 to TRBJ1-1, with a weak D call TRBD1 (6 bases). Trimming pared 3 bases from V and 1 base from J, leaving 12 bases between. Germline V lookup: CDR1 MNHEY, CDR2 SMNVEV (reference sequence). The CDR3 loop spans 15 amino acids. The CDR3 region has the DNA TGTGCCAGCAGTTTTTCAGGGGTTTGGAACACTGAAGCTTTCTTT. The encoded protein is CASSFSGVWNTEAFF.

The chain uses TRBV5-4 and TRBJ1-2, with D unresolved. V lost 3 bases to trimming and J lost 6 bases, with 12 bases between them. Germline loops: CDR1 SGHNT, CDR2 YYREEE (reference sequence). This CDR3 has 13 amino acids. The CDR3 nucleotides are TGTGCCAGCAGCTCGCGAGGGTTGGATGGCTACACCTTC. Translated: CASSSRGLDGYTF.

The rearrangement uses TRBV6-5 and TRBJ1-6; D unclear. This CDR3 region has 14 residues. Deletions cut 1 base from V and 7 bases from J, with 8 bases between. The germline gives CDR1 MNHEY, CDR2 SVGAGI. CDR3 coding DNA: TGTGCCAGCAGTTACTTTCTCGCGAATTCACCCCTCCACTTT. It specifies CASSYFLANSPLHF.

The chain has TRBV2 and TRBJ1-2; no clear D. The CDR3 covers 13 residues. Germline V gives CDR1 SNHLY, CDR2 FYNNEI. Trimming removed 3 bases at V and 4 bases at J, with 9 bases between. The CDR3 DNA reads as TGTGCCAGCAGTGACACCGGAGTCTATGGCTACACCTTC. It encodes CASSDTGVYGYTF.

The chain joins TRBV25-1 to TRBJ2-5, with D maybe TRBD2 (6 bases). V was pared by 4 bases and J by 7 bases, with 13 bases between. This CDR3 comprises 13 residues. Germline V gene sequence: CDR1 MGHDK, CDR2 SYGVNS. The CDR3 loop is CASSAPGVATQYF. The DNA for the CDR3 is TGTGCCAGCAGTGCCCCGGGGGTTGCGACCCAGTACTTC.